A single sample is the source of the 8 T cell receptor beta chains below, sequenced in a study of blood T cell repertoires in COVID-19. The data were produced by immunoSEQ multiplex PCR, yet TCRdb's version contains in-frame clones alone and is incomplete. The profile shows nearly 250,000 clones, roughly 83% of them singletons. Sequencing used peripheral blood. Source of these receptors: a woman aged 80 or over with COVID-19, enrolled during active disease.

This CDR3 reads CASSLGVLAKNIQYF. The CDR3 DNA reads as TGTGCCAGCAGCTTGGGAGTACTAGCCAAAAACATTCAGTACTTC. V is TRBV5-4 and J is TRBJ2-4, with D hard to call. Germline V gene lookup returns CDR1 SGHNT and CDR2 YYREEE (reference sequence). V was clipped by 0 bases and J by 0 bases, with 7 bases between them. This CDR3 is 15 amino acids long.

The J gene is TRBJ2-5, the V gene TRBV12-3 or TRBV12-4; D may be TRBD1 (5 bases). The ends were cut back, 6 bases at V and 5 bases at J, with 10 bases in the middle. This CDR3 is 12 amino acids long. The CDR3 DNA reads as TGTGCCAGCAGCCAGGGCGGTGAGACCCAGTACTTC. This encodes CASSQGGETQYF.

The CDR3 is CASRPAYTEAFF. CDR3 coding DNA: TGTGCCAGCAGGCCTGCGTACACTGAAGCTTTCTTT. V is TRBV28 and J is TRBJ1-1; no definite D call. Deletions cut 6 bases from V and 3 bases from J, with 8 bases between. The V gene's germline CDR1 is MDHEN and CDR2 SYDVKM. CDR3 length equals 12 residues. The variable domain in full, with the rest retrieved from reference TRBV28 and TRBJ1-1, is DVKVTQSSRYLVKRTGEKVFLECVQDMDHENMFWYRQDPGLGLRLIYFSYDVKMKEKGDIPEGYSVSREKKERFSLILESASTNQTSMYLCASRPAYTEAFFGQGTRLTVV.

The chain couples TRBV28 to TRBJ1-2; D not certain. Germline lookup yields CDR1 MDHEN and CDR2 SYDVKM. V was trimmed by 2 bases and J by 2 bases, leaving 9 bases between them. This CDR3 contains 14 residues. The CDR3, as DNA: TGTGCCAGCAGTTTAGGTCGAGAGAACTATGGCTACACCTTC. Translation: CASSLGRENYGYTF.

Points on this clone: Other DNA sequences of this sample code for an identical CDR3. The rearrangement uses TRBV7-2 and TRBJ1-6, with D perhaps matching TRBD1 (5 bases). Germline lookup yields CDR1 SGHTA and CDR2 FQGNSA. With 2 bases removed from V and 6 bases from J, the gap between germline ends came to 8 bases. There are 14 residues in the CDR3. CDR3 sequence reads: CASSLSGGNSPLHF. The CDR3 region has the DNA TGTGCCAGCAGCTTAAGCGGGGGTAATTCACCCCTCCACTTT.

The chain has TRBV11-2 and TRBJ2-5; 15 bases align to TRBD2. CDR1 and CDR2 from the germline V gene are SGHAT and FQNNGV. Trimming cost V 3 bases and J 2 bases; bases outside gene matches: 4. The CDR3 is 17 amino acids. The CDR3 DNA sequence: TGTGCCAGCAGCTTGGGAGGACTAGCGGGGGGGCAAGAGACCCAGTACTTC. The encoded protein is CASSLGGLAGGQETQYF.

The chain has TRBV6-6 and TRBJ1-1, with 8 nucleotides matching TRBD1. The V gene's germline CDR1 is MNHNY and CDR2 SVGAGI (reference sequence). The V segment lost 6 bases and the J segment 3 bases; nucleotides outside the gene matches: 6. The CDR3 totals 14 residues. The CDR3 reads CASSLQGGDTEAFF. The CDR3 coding sequence is TGTGCCAGCAGCTTACAGGGGGGGGACACTGAAGCTTTCTTT.

The V and J genes are TRBV2 and TRBJ2-7, with 8 bases that match TRBD1. Losses at the gene ends were 6 bases for V and 2 bases for J; bases not matched to a gene: 6. The germline V gene encodes CDR1 SNHLY and CDR2 FYNNEI. The CDR3 is 14 residues long. In DNA form, the CDR3 reads TGTGCCAGCAGGGCGACAGGGGCGGCCTACGAGCAGTACTTC. Amino acids: CASRATGAAYEQYF. The complete variable domain, with remaining parts taken from reference TRBV2 and TRBJ2-7, reads EPEVTQTPSHQVTQMGQEVILRCVPISNHLYFYWYRQILGQKVEFLVSFYNNEISEKSEIFDDQFSVERPDGSNFTLKIRSTKLEDSAMYFCASRATGAAYEQYFGPGTRLTVT.